This TCR beta chain originates from a study of T cell responses to AZD1222 COVID-19 vaccine. This clone came up once. The assay was immunoSEQ multiplex PCR, and TCRdb's table has in-frame clones only and misses some. This sample has some 150,000 clones, with roughly 88% found just once. The CDR3 contains 13 residues. Germline V gives CDR1 SNHLY, CDR2 FYNNEI. The germline V and J ends were trimmed by 7 bases and 8 bases, with 15 bases remaining between them. J is TRBJ2-1 and V is TRBV2; D possibly matches TRBD1 or TRBD2 (5 bases each). Sequencing was performed on peripheral blood, taken 28 days after the second AZD1222 dose. The TCR sequence derives from an adult who received the AZD1222 COVID-19 vaccine. CDR3 residues: CASTGALGDEQFF. CDR3 bases: TGTGCCAGCACCGGGGCCCTCGGGGATGAGCAGTTCTTC.